The TCR beta chain described here comes from a study of cytomegalovirus exposure and HLA in healthy donors listed by TCRdb under 2017. Regarding the research as a whole: According to a later analysis, one platform produced both the 100 to 150 validation repertoires and the approximately 600 repertoires of the first cohort. The study aimed to test whether signatures of past pathogen exposure could be identified by cataloging public T cell receptors. In addition to the first cohort of roughly 670 subjects, a separate validation cohort of approximately 130 different subjects was used. High-throughput TCR immunosequencing, statistical association of individual TCRs with disease status, and machine learning were combined to predict cytomegalovirus infection status. The research as a whole found: In a later analysis, TCRs clustered in the first cohort were found to also tend to co-occur in the 130 or so validation repertoires, with approximately 93% of cluster scores above 0. In vitro tests confirmed that a few of the cytomegalovirus-associated TCR beta chains recognize cytomegalovirus antigens. The classifier was reported to diagnose cytomegalovirus status with high specificity and sensitivity in both the original and validation cohorts. A later analysis lacked HLA typing for the validation cohort, so it scored co-occurrence in that cohort across all 120 or so repertoires. A total of fewer than 200 TCR beta chains were listed by the study as associated with cytomegalovirus. Across donors, most TCR sequences were observed very rarely, whereas some public TCRs were present in many individuals. The authors suggested that the approach could potentially be extended to other disease states and immunological phenotypes.

Library prep was done by the immunoSEQ multiplex PCR assay. On the authors' methods: A statistical classification framework was developed to diagnose cytomegalovirus status using the catalog of TCR beta chain sequences. As stored in TCRdb, this immuneACCESS dataset retains in-frame rearrangements with V and J assigned. A fraction of the clones does not appear; measured against another copy, unresolved V genes explain less than half of the discrepancy, and the remainder lacks a known reason. The V and J calls and the clone size are those of that table, but D and trimming were determined from the DNA. Recorded for this sample are roughly 300,000 clones; approximately 86% of them occurred a single time. The top ten constitute approximately 1% of the sample. Separate from the roughly 700-subject first cohort, the validation cohort of some 130 subjects was the group to which the donors belonged. Remarks on this clone: There is no known antigen for this receptor. Qualities for individual bases were not recorded, and no much larger clone is one base off.

CDR1 and CDR2, looked up from the germline V gene, are MDHEN and SYDVKM. Relative to germline, V is 2 bases shorter and J is 2 bases shorter, with 9 bases between their ends. Counted from cysteine to phenylalanine, this CDR3 has 14 amino acids. Just the 42-base CDR3 DNA is kept, in frame starting at base 1. The sample was PBMCs. The rearranged segments are TRBV28 and TRBJ1-2, with an unclear D gene assignment. This TCR was recovered from a woman aged 25 to 45 in good health and CMV-seropositive. The DNA sequence reads TGTGCCAGCAGTTTAGGTTCACAAAACTATGGCTACACCTTC. Its product reads: CASSLGSQNYGYTF.